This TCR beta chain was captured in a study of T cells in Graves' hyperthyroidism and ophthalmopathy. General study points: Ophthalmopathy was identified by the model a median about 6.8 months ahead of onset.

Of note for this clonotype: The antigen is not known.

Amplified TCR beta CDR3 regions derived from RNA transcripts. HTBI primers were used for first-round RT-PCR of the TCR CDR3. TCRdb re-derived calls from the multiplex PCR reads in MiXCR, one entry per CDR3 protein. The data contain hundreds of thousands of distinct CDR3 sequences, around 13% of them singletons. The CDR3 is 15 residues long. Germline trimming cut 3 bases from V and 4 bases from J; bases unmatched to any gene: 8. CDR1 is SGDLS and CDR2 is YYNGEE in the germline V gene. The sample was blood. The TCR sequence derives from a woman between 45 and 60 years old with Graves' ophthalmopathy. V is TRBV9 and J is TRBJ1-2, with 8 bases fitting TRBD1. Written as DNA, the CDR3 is TGTGCCAGCAGCGGGGGGACAGGAATTACCTATGGCTACACCTTC. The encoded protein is CASSGGTGITYGYTF.